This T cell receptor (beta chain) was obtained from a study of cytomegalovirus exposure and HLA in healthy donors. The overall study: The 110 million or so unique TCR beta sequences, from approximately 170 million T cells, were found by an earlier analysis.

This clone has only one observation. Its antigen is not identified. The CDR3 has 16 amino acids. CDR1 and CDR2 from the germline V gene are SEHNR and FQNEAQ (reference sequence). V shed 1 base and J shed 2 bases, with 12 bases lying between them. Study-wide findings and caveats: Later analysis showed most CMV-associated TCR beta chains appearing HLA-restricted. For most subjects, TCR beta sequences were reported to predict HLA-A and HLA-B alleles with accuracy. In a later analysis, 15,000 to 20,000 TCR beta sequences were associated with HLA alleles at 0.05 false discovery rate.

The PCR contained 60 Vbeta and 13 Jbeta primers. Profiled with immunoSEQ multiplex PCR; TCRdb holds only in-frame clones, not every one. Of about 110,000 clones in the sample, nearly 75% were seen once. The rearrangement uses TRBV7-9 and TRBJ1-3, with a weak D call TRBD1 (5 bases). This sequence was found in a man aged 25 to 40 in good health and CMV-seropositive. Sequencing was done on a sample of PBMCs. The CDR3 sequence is CASSLDFGGAGNTIYF. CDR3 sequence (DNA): TGTGCCAGCAGCTTAGACTTCGGAGGGGCTGGAAACACCATATATTTT.